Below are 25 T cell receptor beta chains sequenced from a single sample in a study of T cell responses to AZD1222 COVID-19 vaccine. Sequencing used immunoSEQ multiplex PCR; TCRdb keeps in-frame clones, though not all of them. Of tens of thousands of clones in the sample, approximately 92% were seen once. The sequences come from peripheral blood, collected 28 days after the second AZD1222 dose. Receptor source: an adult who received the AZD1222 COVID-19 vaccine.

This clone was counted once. The CDR3 protein is CASRGTGTYGYTF. DNA for the CDR3: TGTGCCAGCAGGGGGACAGGGACTTATGGCTACACCTTC. The chain has TRBV6-4 and TRBJ1-2; the match to TRBD1 covers 9 bases. This CDR3 has 13 amino acids. J lost 5 bases, V lost 6 bases, and 4 bases had no gene match. Germline V lookup: CDR1 MRHNA, CDR2 SNTAGT.

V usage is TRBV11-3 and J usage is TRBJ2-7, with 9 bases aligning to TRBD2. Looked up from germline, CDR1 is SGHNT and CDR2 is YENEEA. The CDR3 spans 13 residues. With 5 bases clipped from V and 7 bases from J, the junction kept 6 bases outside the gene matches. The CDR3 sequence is CASSRRLAEEQYF. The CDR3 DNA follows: TGTGCCAGCAGCCGCCGACTAGCGGAGGAGCAGTACTTC.

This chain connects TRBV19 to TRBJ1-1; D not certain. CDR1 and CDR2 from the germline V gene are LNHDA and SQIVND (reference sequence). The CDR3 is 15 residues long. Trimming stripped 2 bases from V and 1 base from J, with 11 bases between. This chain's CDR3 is CASSISRLTNTEAFF. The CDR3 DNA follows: TGTGCCAGTAGTATAAGTAGACTGACGAACACTGAAGCTTTCTTT.

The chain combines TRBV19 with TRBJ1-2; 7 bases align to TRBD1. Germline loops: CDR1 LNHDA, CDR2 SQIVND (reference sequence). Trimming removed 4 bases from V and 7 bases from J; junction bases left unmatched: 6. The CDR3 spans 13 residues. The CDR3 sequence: CASSTDRISGYTF. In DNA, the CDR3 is TGTGCCAGTAGTACGGACAGGATTAGTGGCTACACCTTC.

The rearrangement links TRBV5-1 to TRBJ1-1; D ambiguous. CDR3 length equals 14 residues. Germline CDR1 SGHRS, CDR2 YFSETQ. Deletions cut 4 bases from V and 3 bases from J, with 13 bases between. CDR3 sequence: CASSTSGSDTEAFF. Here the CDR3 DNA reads TGCGCCAGCAGCACCAGTGGAAGCGACACTGAAGCTTTCTTT. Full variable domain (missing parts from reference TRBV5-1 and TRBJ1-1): KAGVTQTPRYLIKTRGQQVTLSCSPISGHRSVSWYQQTPGQGLQFLFEYFSETQRNKGNFPGRFSGRQFSNSRSEMNVSTLELGDSALYLCASSTSGSDTEAFFGQGTRLTVV.

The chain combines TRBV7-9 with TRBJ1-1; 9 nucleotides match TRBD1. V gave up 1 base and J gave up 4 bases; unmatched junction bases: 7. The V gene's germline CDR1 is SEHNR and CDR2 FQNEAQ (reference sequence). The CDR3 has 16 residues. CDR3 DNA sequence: TGTGCCAGCAGCTTAGGGGACAGGGTCTGGGTCACTGAAGCTTTCTTT. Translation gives CASSLGDRVWVTEAFF.

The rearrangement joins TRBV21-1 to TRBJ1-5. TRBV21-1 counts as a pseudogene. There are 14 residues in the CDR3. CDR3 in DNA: TGTGCCAGCAGCAAAGATTGGGGCAATCAGCCCCAGCATTTT. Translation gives CASSKDWGNQPQHF.

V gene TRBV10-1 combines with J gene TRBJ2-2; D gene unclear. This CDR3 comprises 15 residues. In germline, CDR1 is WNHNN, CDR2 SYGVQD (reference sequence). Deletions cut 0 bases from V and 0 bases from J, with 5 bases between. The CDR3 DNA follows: TGCGCCAGCAGTGAGTCCCGTGCGAACACCGGGGAGCTGTTTTTT. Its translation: CASSESRANTGELFF.

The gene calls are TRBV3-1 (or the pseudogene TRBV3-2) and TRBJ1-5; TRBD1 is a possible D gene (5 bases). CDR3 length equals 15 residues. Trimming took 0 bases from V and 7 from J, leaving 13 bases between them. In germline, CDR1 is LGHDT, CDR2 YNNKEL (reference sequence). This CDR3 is CASSQDFSGNQPQHF. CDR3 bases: TGTGCCAGCAGCCAAGATTTTTCAGGGAACCAGCCCCAGCATTTT.

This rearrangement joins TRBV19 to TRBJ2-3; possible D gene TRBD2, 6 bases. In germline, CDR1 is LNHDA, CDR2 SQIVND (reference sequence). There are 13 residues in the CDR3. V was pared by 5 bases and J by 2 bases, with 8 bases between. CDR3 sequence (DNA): TGTGCCAGTAGTTCGGGGGTCACAGATACGCAGTATTTT. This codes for CASSSGVTDTQYF.

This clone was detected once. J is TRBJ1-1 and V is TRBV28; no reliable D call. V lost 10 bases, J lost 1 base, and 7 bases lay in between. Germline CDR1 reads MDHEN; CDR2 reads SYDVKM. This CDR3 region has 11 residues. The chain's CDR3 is CATFQNTEAFF. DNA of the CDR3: TGTGCCACATTTCAGAACACTGAAGCTTTCTTT.

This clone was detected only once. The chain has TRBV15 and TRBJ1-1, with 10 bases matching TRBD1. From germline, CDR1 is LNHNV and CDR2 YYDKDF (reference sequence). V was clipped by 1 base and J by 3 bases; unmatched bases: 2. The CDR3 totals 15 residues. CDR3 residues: CATSRGTGGDTEAFF. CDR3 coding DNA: TGTGCCACCAGCAGAGGGACAGGGGGGGACACTGAAGCTTTCTTT.

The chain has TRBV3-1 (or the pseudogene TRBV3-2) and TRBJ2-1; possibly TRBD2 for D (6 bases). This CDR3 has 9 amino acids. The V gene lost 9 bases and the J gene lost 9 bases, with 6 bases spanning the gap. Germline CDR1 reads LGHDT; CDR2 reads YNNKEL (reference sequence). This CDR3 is CARGGEQFF. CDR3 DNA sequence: TGTGCCAGGGGGGGTGAGCAGTTCTTC.

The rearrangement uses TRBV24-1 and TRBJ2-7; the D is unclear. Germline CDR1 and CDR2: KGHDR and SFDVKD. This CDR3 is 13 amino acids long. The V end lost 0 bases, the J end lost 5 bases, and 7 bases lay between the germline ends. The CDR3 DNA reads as TGTGCCACCAGTGATTTGTGGCAGAACGAGCAGTACTTC. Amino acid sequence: CATSDLWQNEQYF.

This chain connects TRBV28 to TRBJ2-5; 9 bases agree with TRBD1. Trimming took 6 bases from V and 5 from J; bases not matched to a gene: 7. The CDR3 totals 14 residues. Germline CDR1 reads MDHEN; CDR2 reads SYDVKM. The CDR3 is CASRQNGQGETQYF. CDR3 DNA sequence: TGTGCCAGCAGACAAAACGGACAGGGGGAGACCCAGTACTTC.

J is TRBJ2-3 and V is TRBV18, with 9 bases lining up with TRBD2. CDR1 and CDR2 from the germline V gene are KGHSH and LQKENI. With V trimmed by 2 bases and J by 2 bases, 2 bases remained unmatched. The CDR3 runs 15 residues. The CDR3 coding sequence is TGTGCCAGCTCACCAGCGGGAGGGGTCACAGATACGCAGTATTTT. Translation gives CASSPAGGVTDTQYF.

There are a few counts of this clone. The CDR3 is CASSEDGRPYYEQYF. CDR3 DNA: TGCGCCAGCAGTGAGGACGGGAGGCCGTACTACGAGCAGTACTTC. This chain links TRBV10-1 with TRBJ2-7; TRBD2 matches at 7 bases. CDR1 is WNHNN and CDR2 is SYGVQD in the germline V gene (reference sequence). The V segment lost 2 bases and the J segment 3 bases; nucleotides outside the gene matches: 7. The CDR3 extends over 15 amino acids.

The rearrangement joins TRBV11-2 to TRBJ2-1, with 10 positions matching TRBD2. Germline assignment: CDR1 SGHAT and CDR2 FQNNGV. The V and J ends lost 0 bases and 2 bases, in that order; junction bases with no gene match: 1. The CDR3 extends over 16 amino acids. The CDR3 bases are TGTGCCAGCAGCTTAGATCTAGCGGGAGCCTACAATGAGCAGTTCTTC. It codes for CASSLDLAGAYNEQFF.

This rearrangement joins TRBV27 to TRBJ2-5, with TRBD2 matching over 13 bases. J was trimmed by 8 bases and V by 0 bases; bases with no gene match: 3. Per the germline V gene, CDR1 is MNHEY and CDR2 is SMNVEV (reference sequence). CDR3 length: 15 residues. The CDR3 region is CASSLSRLAGGTQYF. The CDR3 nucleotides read TGTGCCAGCAGTTTATCACGACTAGCGGGAGGAACCCAGTACTTC.

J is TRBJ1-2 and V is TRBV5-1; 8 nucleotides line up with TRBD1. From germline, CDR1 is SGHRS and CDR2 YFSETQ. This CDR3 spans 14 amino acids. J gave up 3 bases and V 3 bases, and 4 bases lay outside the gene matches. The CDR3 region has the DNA TGCGCCAGCAGCTCCAGGGGGCCGGACTATGGCTACACCTTC. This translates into CASSSRGPDYGYTF.

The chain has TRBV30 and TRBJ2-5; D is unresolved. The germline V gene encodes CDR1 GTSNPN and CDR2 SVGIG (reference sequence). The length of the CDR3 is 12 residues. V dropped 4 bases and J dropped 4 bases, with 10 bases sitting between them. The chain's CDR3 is CAWKRVGETQYF. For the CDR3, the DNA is TGTGCCTGGAAACGGGTCGGAGAGACCCAGTACTTC.

The CDR3 DNA reads TGTGCCAGCAGTGAAGGGGGCAGGCTCAATGAGCAGTTCTTC. Amino acids: CASSEGGRLNEQFF. The gene calls are TRBV2 and TRBJ2-1; tentatively, D is TRBD1 (5 bases). The CDR3 spans 14 residues. Germline CDR1 reads SNHLY; CDR2 reads FYNNEI. Trimming cost V 1 base and J 6 bases, with 10 bases left between them.

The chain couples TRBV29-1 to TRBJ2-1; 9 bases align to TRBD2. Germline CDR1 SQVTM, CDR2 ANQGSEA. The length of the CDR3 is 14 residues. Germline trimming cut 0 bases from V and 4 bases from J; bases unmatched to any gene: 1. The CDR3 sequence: CSVEEREGYNEQFF. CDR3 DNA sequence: TGCAGCGTTGAAGAGCGGGAGGGATACAATGAGCAGTTCTTC.

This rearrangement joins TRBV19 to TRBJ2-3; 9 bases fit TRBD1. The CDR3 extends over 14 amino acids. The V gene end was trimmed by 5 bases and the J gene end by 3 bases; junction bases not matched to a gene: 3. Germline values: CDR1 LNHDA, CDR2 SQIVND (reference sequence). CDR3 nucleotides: TGTGCCAGTAGTGCACAGGGGGCGACAGATACGCAGTATTTT. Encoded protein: CASSAQGATDTQYF.

The CDR3 here is CASSLAAASTDTQYF. For the CDR3, the DNA is TGTGCCAGCAGTTTAGCGGCTGCTAGCACAGATACGCAGTATTTT. This chain connects TRBV28 to TRBJ2-3; D gene unclear. Germline V gene data show CDR1 as MDHEN and CDR2 as SYDVKM. Trimming stripped 2 bases from V and 0 bases from J, with 9 bases between. CDR3 size: 15 residues.